This T cell receptor beta chain was profiled in a study of read filtering for tumor transcriptome and immune sequencing. The overall study: After DNase treatment, RNA was made into whole-transcriptome libraries.

Trimming took off 8 bases at V and 7 bases at J, with 12 bases between the two ends. This CDR3 contains 12 residues. In germline, CDR1 is MNHEY, CDR2 SVGEGT. There are many counts of this clonotype. The library was built from roughly 400 ng RNA with molecular barcoded adaptors for alpha/delta and beta/gamma chains. Using its own MiXCR run on the reads, TCRdb lists one record per CDR3 protein. The table records approximately 40,000 distinct CDR3 sequences, 13% to 15% of them present only once. The chain employs TRBV6-2 or TRBV6-3 and TRBJ1-5; D not resolved. Input material: a population of CD138-negative cells sorted from bone marrow. The receptor was isolated from a donor aged 40 or over with multiple myeloma. CDR3 sequence: CASRRSQQPQHF. For the CDR3, the DNA is TGTGCCAGCCGGAGGTCCCAACAGCCCCAGCATTTT.